Presented here are 25 T cell receptor beta chains from one specimen sequenced in a study of cytomegalovirus exposure and HLA in healthy donors. PCR used 60 Vbeta primers and 13 Jbeta primers. The table came from immunoSEQ multiplex PCR; TCRdb's copy has only in-frame clones and leaves some out. The data show 150,000 to 180,000 clones, with 65% to 75% seen just once and around 1.9% held by the top ten. Sequencing was done on a sample of PBMCs. The receptors come from a young man in good health and CMV-seronegative.

The CDR3 DNA is TGTGCCAGCAGCTTAACGTTTACGGCTGAAGCTTTCTTT. It translates to CASSLTFTAEAFF. This chain connects TRBV7-3 to TRBJ1-1; D uncertain. The germline V gene has CDR1 SGHTA and CDR2 FQGTGA. Trimming cost V 0 bases and J 6 bases, with 8 bases left between them. CDR3 length: 13 amino acids.

The rearrangement joins TRBV20-1 to TRBJ2-3; D is unresolved. V lost 7 bases and J 2 bases, leaving 7 bases between the germline ends. CDR1 and CDR2 from the germline V gene are DFQATT and SNEGSKA (reference sequence). The CDR3 has 11 residues. The CDR3 loop is CSGRSTDTQYF. The CDR3 region has the DNA TGCAGTGGGCGGTCCACAGATACGCAGTATTTT.

The chain has TRBV19 and TRBJ1-2; no clear D gene. With 8 bases removed from V and 2 bases from J, the gap between germline ends came to 12 bases. Germline assignment: CDR1 LNHDA and CDR2 SQIVND (reference sequence). This CDR3 is 13 amino acids long. The CDR3 DNA reads as TGTGCCAGTTTAGGAGGACCAAACTATGGCTACACCTTC. Protein: CASLGGPNYGYTF.

The V gene is TRBV21-1, the J gene TRBJ1-4; TRBD1 reflects the table's D call only, with no check against the DNA. TRBV21-1 represents a pseudogene. The CDR3 has 14 amino acids. Here the CDR3 DNA reads TGTGCCAGCAGCCCTGTGGGCCTAACTGAAAAACTGTTTTTT. Residues: CASSPVGLTEKLFF.

The rearrangement links TRBV5-1 to TRBJ2-1; 10 bases fit TRBD2. Losses at the gene ends were 0 bases for V and 3 bases for J; bases not matched to a gene: 3. Germline CDR1 is SGHRS and CDR2 is YFSETQ. This CDR3 contains 16 residues. CDR3 residues: CASSLESGGGYNEQFF. CDR3 nucleotide sequence: TGCGCCAGCAGCTTGGAGAGCGGGGGGGGCTACAATGAGCAGTTCTTC.

The genes are TRBV2 and TRBJ2-3; TRBD1 aligns across 7 bases. J lost 1 base, V lost 6 bases, and 13 bases had no gene match. The CDR3 totals 17 residues. CDR1 is SNHLY and CDR2 is FYNNEI in the germline V gene. The CDR3: CASRAGTDHFGTDTQYF. CDR3 sequence (DNA): TGTGCCAGCAGGGCAGGGACAGACCACTTTGGCACAGATACGCAGTATTTT.

The chain couples TRBV27 to TRBJ2-3, with D perhaps TRBD1 (6 bases). The germline V and J ends were trimmed by 9 bases and 2 bases, with 18 bases remaining between them. Germline V gives CDR1 MNHEY, CDR2 SMNVEV (reference sequence). The CDR3 runs to 15 residues. CDR3 protein: CASKRAGQFTDTQYF. In nucleotides, the CDR3 is TGTGCCAGTAAACGCGCAGGACAGTTCACAGATACGCAGTATTTT.

This clone was observed a few times. This sequence joins TRBV19 and TRBJ1-2, with TRBD1 matching over 7 bases. Germline lookup yields CDR1 LNHDA and CDR2 SQIVND (reference sequence). Trimming cost V 5 bases and J 7 bases; bases outside gene matches: 4. The CDR3 is made up of 12 amino acids. The CDR3 loop is CASSRQGSGYTF. CDR3 nucleotides: TGTGCCAGTAGTCGACAGGGTAGTGGCTACACCTTC.

The V and J genes are TRBV2 and TRBJ2-7; a weak D match, TRBD1 (6 bases). CDR3 length: 12 amino acids. Germline loops: CDR1 SNHLY, CDR2 FYNNEI. V was pared by 7 bases and J by 3 bases, with 10 bases between. This CDR3 reads CASNPGVYEQYF. The CDR3 nucleotides read TGTGCCAGCAACCCAGGGGTCTACGAGCAGTACTTC.

The V call is TRBV4-3, the J call TRBJ2-7; 9 nucleotides line up with TRBD1. The length of the CDR3 is 15 residues. The V and J ends lost 0 bases and 5 bases, in that order; junction bases with no gene match: 5. The V gene's germline CDR1 is LGHNA and CDR2 YSLEER. CDR3 sequence: CASSQDGGQGNEQYF. DNA of the CDR3: TGCGCCAGCAGCCAAGATGGAGGACAGGGGAACGAGCAGTACTTC.

The V call is TRBV5-1, the J call TRBJ2-3, with TRBD2 matching 10 bases. In germline, CDR1 is SGHRS, CDR2 YFSETQ. V trimming: 4 bases; J trimming: 0 bases; junction bases outside the gene matches: 2. CDR3 length: 15 residues. The CDR3 sequence is CASSQTSGSTDTQYF. In DNA form, the CDR3 reads TGCGCCAGCAGCCAGACTAGCGGGAGCACAGATACGCAGTATTTT.

This clone appeared once. The chain uses TRBV5-6 and TRBJ2-1; tentative D call: TRBD1 (6 bases). Germline CDR1 SGHDT, CDR2 YYEEEE. Trimming pared 0 bases from V and 6 bases from J, leaving 7 bases between. This CDR3 region has 13 residues. The CDR3: CASSLGGRNEQFF. In nucleotides, the CDR3 is TGTGCCAGCAGCTTGGGGGGGCGCAATGAGCAGTTCTTC.

This clone has just a few counts. The gene calls are TRBV7-9 and TRBJ2-7; D gene uncertain. The CDR3 runs 14 residues. The germline CDR1 and CDR2 sequences are SEHNR and FQNEAQ (reference sequence). The ends were cut back, 1 base at V and 2 bases at J, with 9 bases in the middle. CDR3 residues: CASSLGPPTYEQYF. CDR3 sequence (DNA): TGTGCCAGCAGCTTAGGTCCACCTACCTACGAGCAGTACTTC.

J is TRBJ2-7 and V is TRBV4-1, with D possibly matching TRBD1 (5 bases). In germline, CDR1 is MGHRA, CDR2 YSYEKL. The CDR3 consists of 12 residues. The ends were cut back, 2 bases at V and 5 bases at J, with 7 bases in the middle. The chain's CDR3 is CASSQTGDEQYF. The CDR3 nucleotides read TGCGCCAGCAGCCAAACAGGCGACGAGCAGTACTTC.

This chain joins TRBV7-9 and TRBJ2-1, with 8 nucleotides matching TRBD1. V shed 5 bases, J shed 1 base, and the junction held 16 bases outside the gene matches. Germline CDR1 and CDR2: SEHNR and FQNEAQ (reference sequence). This CDR3 has 19 amino acids. Here the CDR3 DNA reads TGTGCCAGCAGCGGACGACAGGGGTCCCTCGACTTTTCCTACAATGAGCAGTTCTTC. Its protein is CASSGRQGSLDFSYNEQFF.

The rearrangement links TRBV2 to TRBJ2-7; the D gene is possibly TRBD1 (6 bases). V gave up 10 bases and J gave up 9 bases, with 19 bases separating them. The CDR3 is made up of 12 amino acids. Germline V lookup: CDR1 SNHLY, CDR2 FYNNEI. CDR3 sequence (DNA): TGTGCCACCTCAAGACAGGATTCCGGGCAGTACTTC. As protein: CATSRQDSGQYF.

This clone was recorded a few times. The CDR3 reads CASNSPTGGIGGANVLTF. CDR3 in DNA: TGTGCCAGCAATAGCCCGACAGGGGGCATAGGTGGGGCCAACGTCCTGACTTTC. The V gene is TRBV5-4, the J gene TRBJ2-6; 10 bases are shared with TRBD1. CDR3 size: 18 residues. The V segment lost 6 bases and the J segment 3 bases; nucleotides outside the gene matches: 12. Germline CDR1 SGHNT, CDR2 YYREEE (reference sequence).

The chain combines TRBV29-1 with TRBJ2-7, with TRBD2 as a possible D gene (6 bases). From germline, CDR1 is SQVTM and CDR2 ANQGSEA. CDR3 length equals 14 residues. V was cut by 2 bases and J by 3 bases, with 14 bases left in between. The CDR3 DNA is TGCAGCGTTGAAAGACTAGGGATCCTCTACGAGCAGTACTTC. It is translated as CSVERLGILYEQYF.

V gene TRBV6-4 combines with J gene TRBJ1-5; D is perhaps TRBD1 (6 bases). CDR1 MRHNA and CDR2 SNTAGT come from the germline V gene. This CDR3 contains 13 residues. Trimming stripped 6 bases from V and 6 bases from J, with 12 bases between. This CDR3 is CASRKQGTQPQHF. The DNA of the CDR3 is TGTGCCAGCAGAAAACAGGGTACTCAGCCCCAGCATTTT.

This chain uses TRBV2 with TRBJ1-2, with TRBD1 matching over 7 bases. The CDR3 runs 13 residues. From germline, CDR1 is SNHLY and CDR2 FYNNEI. V was pared by 5 bases and J by 3 bases, with 3 bases of the junction left unmatched. CDR3 protein: CASSSDRDYGYTF. The DNA of the CDR3 is TGTGCCAGCAGTTCCGACAGGGACTATGGCTACACCTTC.

On this clone itself: One end of the junction is discordant with germline, which a read error may explain. The rearrangement joins TRBV5-1 to TRBJ1-2, with TRBD1 matching over 8 bases. The CDR3 loop spans 14 amino acids. Germline-derived CDR1 and CDR2 are SGHRS and YFSETQ. For the CDR3, the DNA is TGCGCCAGCAGGCCAGGGGGCACGCTTTATGGCTACCCCTTC. Translating gives CASRPGGTLYGYPF.

The V gene is TRBV18, the J gene TRBJ2-6; 7 bases match TRBD1. CDR1 is KGHSH, CDR2 LQKENI, per germline. After removal of 3 bases from V and 3 bases from J, the junction contained 8 bases not matched to a gene. The CDR3 is 17 residues long. The CDR3 DNA reads TGTGCCAGCTCACCTTCGAGACAGGGAAATGGGGCCAACGTCCTGACTTTC. This translates into CASSPSRQGNGANVLTF.

The rearrangement uses TRBV27 and TRBJ2-2; weak D call: TRBD1 (6 bases). The CDR3 spans 15 residues. The V end was cut by 4 bases, the J end by 0 bases, with 9 bases between. CDR1 MNHEY and CDR2 SMNVEV come from the germline V gene (reference sequence). This chain's CDR3 is CASSSGHPNTGELFF. The CDR3 nucleotides read TGTGCCAGCAGTTCGGGACACCCGAACACCGGGGAGCTGTTTTTT.

The J gene is TRBJ2-5, the V gene TRBV27; TRBD2 matches at 7 bases. CDR3 length: 13 amino acids. Germline CDR1 MNHEY, CDR2 SMNVEV (reference sequence). The ends lost 2 bases at V and 5 bases at J; junction bases unmatched: 2. The CDR3 sequence: CASSLSGVETQYF. CDR3 coding DNA: TGTGCCAGCAGTTTAAGCGGGGTGGAGACCCAGTACTTC.

This rearrangement joins TRBV2 to TRBJ1-5; D is possibly TRBD1 (5 bases). V gave up 4 bases and J gave up 8 bases, with 12 bases separating them. Germline CDR1 reads SNHLY; CDR2 reads FYNNEI. The CDR3 runs 13 residues. The CDR3 DNA follows: TGTGCCAGCAGTGTAGGGGTGATAGAGCCCCAGCATTTT. Its protein is CASSVGVIEPQHF.